This section outlines one T cell receptor (beta chain) sequence together with its context. The target antigen is unknown. The length of the CDR3 is 18 residues. Germline CDR1 and CDR2: SNHLY and FYNNEI. The V and J ends lost 0 bases and 1 base respectively, with 16 bases between them. Using immunoSEQ multiplex PCR, the repertoire was profiled, and TCRdb retains in-frame clones only, with some absent. The sample consists of more than 10,000 clones, approximately 80% of them appearing once. These data originate in a study of chemoradiotherapy in HPV16-positive cancers. Study context: Candidate HPV-specific T-cell clones and common TCR motifs came from functional assays in a couple of HPV16-positive patients.

Whole-study results and caveats: The functional HPV-specific definition rests on just a couple of HPV16-positive patients. Candidate HPV-specific clones and E7-related TCR motifs grew in tumor during treatment.

The TCR sequence derives from a human donor with HPV-associated anogenital cancer. V is TRBV2 and J is TRBJ1-5; maybe TRBD1 (5 bases). This sample was gathered from a patient who underwent chemoradiotherapy. CDR3 coding DNA: TGTGCCAGCAGTGAAGCGGGGATGTTTGGGGGAAGCAATCAGCCCCAGCATTTT. The encoded protein is CASSEAGMFGGSNQPQHF.